The source of this TCR beta chain is a study of PD-L1 blockade in urothelial cancer. For the study at large: As for prior chemotherapy regimens, patients had received 0 to 3. Findings and caveats of the study: Greater 3-week expansion of tumor-associated blood clones was recorded for durable-benefit patients.

The time point is: pretreatment peripheral blood. In germline, CDR1 is WSHSY, CDR2 SAAADI. The CDR3 has 18 amino acids. The germline V and J ends were trimmed by 3 bases and 2 bases, with 21 bases remaining between them. Measured with immunoSEQ multiplex PCR; TCRdb has only the in-frame clones, and not every one. This table has over 65,000 clones, almost 90% appearing once. As to this clone: Its antigen is currently unknown.

The specimen was PBMCs, collected around atezolizumab (anti-PD-L1) treatment. The TCR sequence derives from a man between 65 and 80 years old with urothelial cancer. The chain has TRBV10-2 and TRBJ2-3, with D maybe TRBD1 (5 bases). The CDR3 nucleotides are TGCGCCAGCAGTGATCGTCCAGGGTTTTTCGGTTCCACAGATACGCAGTATTTT. It is translated as CASSDRPGFFGSTDTQYF.